The table lists the clone carrying this T cell receptor (beta chain) with a few counts. Its antigen remains unidentified. These data are taken from a study of cytomegalovirus exposure and HLA in healthy donors. Overall study context: About 85 million unique TCRs from HLA-typed donors were held in an early release of data.

Study-level points and caveats: The investigators catalogued 150 to 200 TCR beta chains as cytomegalovirus-associated. Rare TCR sequences dominated, though some public TCRs recurred in many donors.

Germline-derived CDR1 and CDR2 are SGHVS and FNYEAQ. The ends lost 4 bases at V and 7 bases at J; junction bases unmatched: 3. The CDR3 contains 12 residues. The PCR used 60 Vbeta and 13 Jbeta primers. Measured with immunoSEQ multiplex PCR; TCRdb has only the in-frame clones, and not every one. The table includes more than 200,000 clones, approximately 83% detected once. This chain joins TRBV7-6 and TRBJ1-1; 7 bases map to TRBD1. Sequencing input: PBMCs. The source is a girl aged 10 to 17 in good health and CMV-seronegative. CDR3 region: CASSSTGIEAFF. CDR3 coding DNA: TGTGCCAGCAGCTCGACAGGGATTGAAGCTTTCTTT.